This T cell receptor (beta chain) was found in a study of T cell changes during pregnancy in multiple sclerosis. TCRdb's copy holds only in-frame clones and misses some; the assay was immunoSEQ multiplex PCR. The table shows tens of thousands of clones, with roughly nine tenths occurring only once. CDR3 length: 12 residues. V was cut by 1 base and J by 8 bases, with 8 bases left in between. Germline CDR1 and CDR2: LGHNA and YSLEER. The TCR comes from a female donor with multiple sclerosis, enrolled in a pregnancy study. J is TRBJ1-2 and V is TRBV4-3, with D possibly matching TRBD1 (5 bases). The sequences come from CD8+ T cells from peripheral blood mononuclear cells, collected before pregnancy. CDR3 in DNA: TGCGCCAGCAGCCAAGCGGGGGTAGGCTACACCTTC. This translates into CASSQAGVGYTF.